These T cell receptor beta chains were read from a single sample in a study of human T cells and chemical hapten exposure. TCRdb fed the RACE reads into MiXCR, producing one record per CDR3 protein. The table lists around 380,000 distinct CDR3 sequences, around 5% of them singletons. The sample here was whole blood, taken in connection with sensitization to the hapten diphenylcyclopropenone (DPC). These TCRs come from a woman aged 18-30 years with alopecia areata. Some clones in this sample may be carry-over from other donors' samples. CDR3s include the opening cysteine and the closing phenylalanine or tryptophan. The order of the fields is J gene, V gene, CDR3 length, CDR3 protein.

J gene: TRBJ1-5
V gene: TRBV14
CDR3 length: 14
CDR3 protein: CASSQGPAKTPQHF

J gene: TRBJ1-3
V gene: TRBV29-1
CDR3 length: 11
CDR3 protein: CSAGTGNTIYF

J gene: TRBJ2-1
V gene: TRBV11-2
CDR3 length: 13
CDR3 protein: CASSLTGTEGQFF

J gene: TRBJ1-1
V gene: TRBV3-1
CDR3 length: 11
CDR3 protein: CASSQAAEAFF

J gene: TRBJ2-5
V gene: TRBV7-2
CDR3 length: 16
CDR3 protein: CASSSGFLRVQETQYF

J gene: TRBJ1-6
V gene: TRBV6-1
CDR3 length: 15
CDR3 protein: CASTVMILGNSPLHF

J gene: TRBJ1-3
V gene: TRBV28
CDR3 length: 16
CDR3 protein: CASKTGWRAAGNTIYF

J gene: TRBJ1-4
V gene: TRBV6-1
CDR3 length: 14
CDR3 protein: CASSRPNENEKLIF

J gene: TRBJ1-5
V gene: TRBV2
CDR3 length: 12
CDR3 protein: CASSGGYGPQHF

J gene: TRBJ1-1
V gene: TRBV29-1
CDR3 length: 13
CDR3 protein: CSFWGGGWTEAFF

J gene: TRBJ2-7
V gene: TRBV5-1
CDR3 length: 14
CDR3 protein: CASSSGTGPYEQYF

J gene: TRBJ1-1
V gene: TRBV3-1
CDR3 length: 13
CDR3 protein: CASSQRGRTEAFF

J gene: TRBJ1-5
V gene: TRBV19
CDR3 length: 16
CDR3 protein: CASTHGGYGSNQPQHF

J gene: TRBJ2-3
V gene: TRBV6-5
CDR3 length: 17
CDR3 protein: CASSYPRGGAGTDTQYF

J gene: TRBJ1-2
V gene: TRBV7-2
CDR3 length: 16
CDR3 protein: CASSQIAPGQADGYTF

J gene: TRBJ2-2
V gene: TRBV4-3
CDR3 length: 15
CDR3 protein: CASSQDRPGTGELFF

J gene: TRBJ2-1
V gene: TRBV27
CDR3 length: 13
CDR3 protein: CASGGGGAHEQFF

J gene: TRBJ2-1
V gene: TRBV7-2
CDR3 length: 13
CDR3 protein: CASSLSGVNEQFF

J gene: TRBJ2-3
V gene: TRBV20-1
CDR3 length: 14
CDR3 protein: CSASGTGPTDTQYF

J gene: TRBJ2-1
V gene: TRBV6-6
CDR3 length: 14
CDR3 protein: CASSYGVGLNEQFF

J gene: TRBJ2-3
V gene: TRBV6-2/TRBV6-3
CDR3 length: 18
CDR3 protein: CASSYSGTGATPSDTQYF

J gene: TRBJ1-5
V gene: TRBV7-2
CDR3 length: 14
CDR3 protein: CASSLKQGKQPQHF

J gene: TRBJ2-1
V gene: TRBV5-1
CDR3 length: 15
CDR3 protein: CASSETSGVGGEQFF

J gene: TRBJ2-5
V gene: TRBV4-3
CDR3 length: 16
CDR3 protein: CASSQEIAGGKETQYF

J gene: TRBJ2-7
V gene: TRBV3-1
CDR3 length: 14
CDR3 protein: CASSQVSGPYEQYF

J gene: TRBJ2-5
V gene: TRBV7-9
CDR3 length: 13
CDR3 protein: CASSGSQRPTQYF

J gene: TRBJ2-7
V gene: TRBV28
CDR3 length: 13
CDR3 protein: CASSPGRPDEQYF

J gene: TRBJ1-1
V gene: TRBV6-2/TRBV6-3
CDR3 length: 14
CDR3 protein: CASSYRGASSEAFF

J gene: TRBJ2-3
V gene: TRBV10-3
CDR3 length: 15
CDR3 protein: CAITETEEATDTQYF

J gene: TRBJ1-1
V gene: TRBV12-3/TRBV12-4
CDR3 length: 13
CDR3 protein: CASSFSVGTEAFF

J gene: TRBJ1-2
V gene: TRBV4-3
CDR3 length: 15
CDR3 protein: CASSQEQQANYGYTF

J gene: TRBJ2-2
V gene: TRBV4-3
CDR3 length: 17
CDR3 protein: CASSQLLGQGNTGELFF

J gene: TRBJ2-7
V gene: TRBV20-1
CDR3 length: 17
CDR3 protein: CSARKDWSGSGSYEQYF

J gene: TRBJ1-5
V gene: TRBV2
CDR3 length: 13
CDR3 protein: CASSAWARQPQHF

J gene: TRBJ2-1
V gene: TRBV18
CDR3 length: 14
CDR3 protein: CASSPNPPYNEQFF